The clone carrying this T cell receptor beta chain was detected once. With V trimmed by 6 bases and J by 0 bases, 4 bases remained unmatched. CDR1 and CDR2 from the germline V gene are MNHNS and SASEGT. CDR3 size: 15 residues. This sample is part of a study of shared clonotypes between healthy human individuals. In the naive CD8 group, cells lacked CD45RO and were positively selected for CCR7, so terminally differentiated effector memory CD45RA+ cells were left out. The table came from immunoSEQ multiplex PCR; TCRdb's copy has only in-frame clones and leaves some out. This repertoire shows a few hundred thousand clones, about 95% found once; its top ten account for 0.09% to 0.13%.

Sequencing used naive CD8+ T cells sorted from blood. This TCR was recovered from a woman in her 30s in good health. The rearrangement uses TRBV6-1 and TRBJ1-3; 8 bases line up with TRBD1. The CDR3 loop reads CASSAGQASGNTIYF. In DNA, the CDR3 is TGTGCCAGCAGCGCGGGACAGGCCTCTGGAAACACCATATATTTT.